This TCR beta chain is from a study of blood T cell repertoires in COVID-19. Study-level information: Acute and convalescent COVID-19 samples came from the United States, Italy and Spain. PBMCs, B-cell-depleted T cells, or T cells provided the cDNA or gDNA that made up the material.

This clone was observed a single time. The data were produced by immunoSEQ multiplex PCR, yet TCRdb's version contains in-frame clones alone and is incomplete. The sample contains tens of thousands of clones, over 60% of which appear only once. Looked up from germline, CDR1 is DFQATT and CDR2 is SNEGSKA (reference sequence). V was pared by 3 bases and J by 7 bases, with 8 bases of the junction left unmatched. The CDR3 has 15 residues. The sample consisted of peripheral blood. The sequence derives from a human donor in a cohort sampled during active COVID-19. The chain recombines TRBV20-1 with TRBJ1-6, with 8 positions matching TRBD1. The CDR3 sequence is CSASRQGAGNSPLHF. In DNA form, the CDR3 reads TGCAGTGCTAGTAGGCAGGGGGCCGGAAATTCACCCCTCCACTTT.